The 30 T cell receptor beta chains listed next were all sequenced from one sample in a study of post-analysis software for immune sequencing data. Study-level results: Patients used a handful of TRBV segments, including TRBV5-6, TRBV5-1 and TRBV20-1, more often than controls.

The TCR beta cDNA libraries carried unique molecular identifiers. TCRdb reprocessed the PCR reads with MiXCR, giving one entry per CDR3 protein. The table lists 250,000 to 300,000 distinct CDR3 sequences, approximately 34% of them singletons, with less than 6% in the top ten. For these TCRs, the target antigens are not known. The specimen was blood. These receptors were obtained from a girl aged 10 to 17 with multiple sclerosis.

This clonotype was seen ten or more times. The chain uses TRBV7-9 and TRBJ2-1; TRBD2 matches 13 bases. From germline, CDR1 is SEHNR and CDR2 FQNEAQ (reference sequence). The ends lost 3 bases at V and 4 bases at J; junction bases unmatched: 9. There are 18 residues in the CDR3. The CDR3 bases are TGTGCCAGCAGCTTGGGACTAGCGGGGCCTTCTTATTACAATGAGCAGTTCTTC. This gives the protein CASSLGLAGPSYYNEQFF.

This clonotype was observed many times. The chain joins TRBV7-2 to TRBJ2-4; TRBD2 agrees at 11 bases. This CDR3 spans 17 amino acids. Germline CDR1 and CDR2: SGHTA and FQGNSA. Trimming cost V 5 bases and J 3 bases; bases outside gene matches: 9. CDR3 in amino acids: CASSHGLSGRDKNIQYF. The CDR3 nucleotides read TGTGCCAGCAGCCACGGCCTTAGCGGGAGGGACAAAAACATTCAGTACTTC.

CDR3 in amino acids: CASREGEGAFEQFF. The CDR3 DNA follows: TGTGCCAGCAGGGAAGGGGAGGGGGCGTTTGAGCAGTTCTTC. This chain joins TRBV25-1 and TRBJ2-1; D tentatively reads TRBD1 or TRBD2 (7 bases each). The CDR3 runs 14 residues. Per the germline V gene, CDR1 is MGHDK and CDR2 is SYGVNS. V dropped 6 bases and J dropped 9 bases, with 18 bases sitting between them.

The chain employs TRBV19 and TRBJ2-2, with D unresolved. With 4 bases removed from V and 5 bases from J, the gap between germline ends came to 2 bases. Per germline, CDR1 LNHDA and CDR2 SQIVND (reference sequence). This CDR3 region has 11 residues. CDR3 in amino acids: CASSKTGELFF. The DNA of the CDR3 is TGTGCCAGTAGTAAGACCGGGGAGCTGTTTTTT. The whole variable domain, remainder taken from reference TRBV19 and TRBJ2-2, is DGGITQSPKYLFRKEGQNVTLSCEQNLNHDAMYWYRQDPGQGLRLIYYSQIVNDFQKGDIAEGYSVSREKKESFPLTVTSAQKNPTAFYLCASSKTGELFFGEGSRLTVL.

Worth noting for this clonotype: One junction end does not reproduce the germline sequence, and a read error may be involved. V gene TRBV2 combines with J gene TRBJ2-7; possibly TRBD2 for D (5 bases). The germline V gene has CDR1 SNHLY and CDR2 FYNNEI. The CDR3 length is 14 residues. The CDR3 loop is CASNEKGLDYEQYF. CDR3 DNA: TGTGCCAGCAATGAAAAAGGACTCGACTACGAGCAGTACTTC.

Ten or more counts support this clonotype. The chain combines TRBV6-6 with TRBJ1-5, with 9 bases fitting TRBD1. CDR3 size: 16 residues. The germline V gene encodes CDR1 MNHNY and CDR2 SVGAGI (reference sequence). V lost 4 bases and J lost 5; bases outside the gene matches: 9. The CDR3 DNA sequence: TGTGCCAGCAGTTCAAGGACAGGGGCGGTCCATCAGCCCCAGCATTTT. This gives the protein CASSSRTGAVHQPQHF.

As to this clonotype: This may arise from a read error, as a much more abundant clone is one base away. The V call is TRBV7-9, the J call TRBJ2-6; TRBD1 or TRBD2 may be the D gene (5 bases each). Germline CDR1 and CDR2: SEHNR and FQNEAQ (reference sequence). The CDR3 runs to 17 residues. CDR3 loop: CASSLAPGTQGVNVLTF. The CDR3 DNA reads as TGTGCCAGCAGCTTAGCGCCAGGGACGCAAGGGGTCAACGTCCTGACTTTC. The whole variable domain, remainder taken from reference TRBV7-9 and TRBJ2-6, is DTGVSQNPRHKITKRGQNVTFRCDPISEHNRLYWYRQTLGQGPEFLTYFQNEAQLEKSRLLSDRFSAERPKGSFSTLEIQRTEQGDSAMYLCASSLAPGTQGVNVLTFGAGSRLTVL.

A remark on this clonotype: A read error is possible here, since a much larger clone lies one base away. The chain links TRBV14 to TRBJ1-2, with D perhaps matching TRBD1 (6 bases). In germline, CDR1 is SGHDN, CDR2 FVKESK. This CDR3 has 16 residues. The CDR3: CASSQESPGAVDGYIF. The CDR3 nucleotides read TGTGCCAGCAGCCAAGAATCTCCAGGGGCGGTCGATGGCTACATCTTC.

This clonotype was seen a few times. DNA for the CDR3: TGCGCCAGCAGCGCGGGACTAGCGGGCAGAAGCTCCTACAATGAGCAGTTCTTC. This gives the protein CASSAGLAGRSSYNEQFF. The rearrangement joins TRBV5-1 to TRBJ2-1, with 12 bases matching TRBD2. CDR3 length equals 18 residues. V lost 4 bases to trimming and J lost 0 bases; unmatched junction nucleotides: 8. CDR1 is SGHRS and CDR2 is YFSETQ in the germline V gene. The variable domain in full, completed from reference TRBV5-1 and TRBJ2-1, reads KAGVTQTPRYLIKTRGQQVTLSCSPISGHRSVSWYQQTPGQGLQFLFEYFSETQRNKGNFPGRFSGRQFSNSRSEMNVSTLELGDSALYLCASSAGLAGRSSYNEQFFGPGTRLTVL.

In its sample, this clonotype was seen a few times. The chain carries TRBV10-3 and TRBJ2-1, with TRBD2 identical over 7 bases. CDR3 length: 15 residues. Germline CDR1 is ENHRY and CDR2 is SYGVKD. V lost 3 bases and J lost 5; bases outside the gene matches: 7. The CDR3, as DNA: TGTGCCATCAGTGATCGGTCTAGCGGACACAATGAGCAGTTCTTC. Translated: CAISDRSSGHNEQFF.

This clonotype was seen only a few times. This sequence joins TRBV6-4 and TRBJ2-2; weak D call: TRBD2 (6 bases). This CDR3 region has 14 residues. The germline gives CDR1 MRHNA, CDR2 SNTAGT. Trimming took off 1 base at V and 6 bases at J, with 9 bases between the two ends. Here the CDR3 reads CASSDWRGAGELFF. The CDR3 DNA is TGTGCCAGCAGTGACTGGCGGGGCGCCGGGGAGCTGTTTTTT.

This clonotype was picked up many times. This chain uses TRBV9 with TRBJ1-1, with D hard to call. The CDR3 length is 15 residues. Per germline, CDR1 SGDLS and CDR2 YYNGEE. With 0 bases removed from V and 4 bases from J, the gap between germline ends came to 13 bases. Here the CDR3 DNA reads TGTGCCAGCAGCGTAGCTGTGGGTTCCGGCACTGAAGCTTTCTTT. This translates into CASSVAVGSGTEAFF.

This clonotype was detected only a few times. V usage is TRBV5-1 and J usage is TRBJ2-5; 8 bases are shared with TRBD1. The germline gives CDR1 SGHRS, CDR2 YFSETQ. This CDR3 has 14 residues. Trimming cost V 4 bases and J 4 bases; bases outside gene matches: 6. Written as DNA, the CDR3 is TGCGCCAGCAGCGCGGACAGGGTGCTAGAGACCCAGTACTTC. Translation gives CASSADRVLETQYF.

This clonotype showed up just a few times. This chain joins TRBV3-1 and TRBJ2-7; possible D gene TRBD1, 6 bases. The DNA end is a closer match to TRBJ2-5, so the J assignment may be wrong. This CDR3 is 15 amino acids long. Germline-derived CDR1 and CDR2 are LGHDT and YNNKEL (reference sequence). The CDR3 here is CASSPLGALWKTQYF. The CDR3, as DNA: TGTGCCAGCAGCCCCCTGGGGGCCCTTTGGAAGACCCAGTACTTC.

A word on this clonotype: Being one base from a much bigger clone, this may be a read error. The chain uses TRBV20-1 and TRBJ2-1; 9 bases line up with TRBD2. Germline V gene data show CDR1 as DFQATT and CDR2 as SNEGSKA (reference sequence). After removal of 5 bases from V and 2 bases from J, the junction contained 7 bases not matched to a gene. The CDR3 consists of 15 residues. CDR3 residues: CSAGAASGAYNEQFF. CDR3 coding DNA: TGCAGTGCTGGTGCGGCTAGCGGGGCCTACAATGAGCAGTTCTTC.

To note about this clonotype: One base away lies a much larger clone, so this may be a sequencing read error. J is TRBJ2-3 and V is TRBV25-1; D uncertain. CDR3 size: 11 residues. Germline CDR1 MGHDK, CDR2 SYGVNS. V lost 7 bases and J lost 4, with 6 bases in between. The CDR3, as DNA: TGTGCCAGCACTCTCGCAGATACGCAGTATTTT. Encoded protein: CASTLADTQYF.

CDR3 nucleotides: TGCAGTGCTAGATCCACTAGTACATGGGATACGCAGTATTTT. Translating it yields CSARSTSTWDTQYF. This rearrangement joins TRBV20-1 to TRBJ2-3, with D tentatively TRBD2 (5 bases). This CDR3 has 14 residues. V dropped 2 bases and J dropped 6 bases, with 15 bases sitting between them. CDR1 and CDR2 from the germline V gene are DFQATT and SNEGSKA (reference sequence).

CDR3 bases: TGTGCCAGCTCATCGAGTGGGGGGTGGGACACTGAAGCTTTCTTT. Protein: CASSSSGGWDTEAFF. The J gene is TRBJ1-1, the V gene TRBV18; TRBD1 might be the D (5 bases). This CDR3 is built from 15 residues. Germline CDR1 reads KGHSH; CDR2 reads LQKENI. V lost 5 bases, J lost 3 bases, and 16 bases lay in between.

The rearrangement joins TRBV10-3 to TRBJ2-5, with 9 nucleotides matching TRBD2. This CDR3 spans 16 amino acids. Germline trimming cut 6 bases from V and 3 bases from J; bases unmatched to any gene: 11. Germline loops: CDR1 ENHRY, CDR2 SYGVKD. CDR3 in amino acids: CAISLTSGTPKETQYF. The CDR3 DNA reads TGTGCCATCAGCCTGACTAGCGGAACGCCAAAAGAGACCCAGTACTTC.

On this clonotype itself: Being one base from a much bigger clone, this may be a read error. The V gene is TRBV20-1, the J gene TRBJ2-7; 14 nucleotides line up with TRBD2. CDR1 is DFQATT and CDR2 is SNEGSKA in the germline V gene (reference sequence). Trimming at V came to 0 bases and at J to 7 bases, leaving 14 bases not matched to a gene. The CDR3 runs to 18 residues. The CDR3 spells CSARDRVTSGGAHNEQYF. DNA for the CDR3: TGCAGTGCTAGAGATCGGGTGACTAGCGGGGGGGCCCACAATGAGCAGTACTTC.

This clonotype was seen at least ten times. V usage is TRBV6-5 and J usage is TRBJ1-2; 9 nucleotides align to TRBD1. CDR3 length: 14 amino acids. Germline trimming cut 6 bases from V and 2 bases from J; bases unmatched to any gene: 4. Germline CDR1 and CDR2: MNHEY and SVGAGI. Here the CDR3 reads CASSFGTGNYGYTF. Written as DNA, the CDR3 is TGTGCCAGCAGCTTTGGGACAGGGAACTATGGCTACACCTTC.

This clonotype was detected many times. This rearrangement joins TRBV3-1 to TRBJ1-2; D not resolved. The CDR3 length is 15 residues. The germline CDR1 and CDR2 sequences are LGHDT and YNNKEL (reference sequence). Trimming removed 0 bases at V and 4 bases at J, with 12 bases between. DNA of the CDR3: TGTGCCAGCAGCCAAGAAAGAGGTGGAGGCTATGGCTACACCTTC. Its translation is CASSQERGGGYGYTF.

The chain carries TRBV28 and TRBJ2-7; 8 nucleotides agree with TRBD1. Gene TRBJ2-5 matches the end of the DNA better, so the J call may be wrong. The CDR3 runs to 15 residues. The germline V gene encodes CDR1 MDHEN and CDR2 SYDVKM. The DNA of the CDR3 is TGTGCCAGCAGTTTGGACAGGGAGGCCGGAGAGACCCAGTACTTC. It codes for CASSLDREAGETQYF.

This clonotype was counted only a few times. A read error is possible here, since a much larger clone lies one base away. The genes are TRBV20-1 and TRBJ2-7; 8 bases are shared with TRBD2. Trimming cost V 5 bases and J 7 bases; bases outside gene matches: 16. This CDR3 has 15 residues. CDR1 is DFQATT, CDR2 SNEGSKA, per germline (reference sequence). The CDR3 loop reads CSAVLLAVGYNEQYF. The CDR3 bases are TGCAGTGCTGTCTTACTAGCGGTCGGTTACAATGAGCAGTACTTC.

This clonotype was seen many times. V usage is TRBV28 and J usage is TRBJ1-6; D is unresolved. V lost 2 bases, J lost 8 bases, and 16 bases lay in between. In germline, CDR1 is MDHEN, CDR2 SYDVKM. There are 16 residues in the CDR3. The CDR3 DNA reads TGTGCCAGCAGTTTACGAGGGATTTCTAAGGATTCACCCCTCCACTTT. As protein: CASSLRGISKDSPLHF.

V and J are TRBV7-2 and TRBJ2-3; D might be TRBD2 (6 bases). The germline V gene has CDR1 SGHTA and CDR2 FQGNSA. The CDR3 runs to 16 residues. The ends were cut back, 5 bases at V and 2 bases at J, with 17 bases in the middle. The CDR3 spells CASSLRGLANTDTQYF. In nucleotides, the CDR3 is TGTGCCAGCAGCCTCCGGGGACTGGCTAACACAGATACGCAGTATTTT.

This clonotype was seen only a few times. This clone may be a read error of a much larger clone one base away. The chain couples TRBV29-1 to TRBJ2-7; D is perhaps TRBD2 (5 bases). The CDR3 loop spans 12 amino acids. Germline V gives CDR1 SQVTM, CDR2 ANQGSEA. Between the trimmed V and J ends, which lost 8 bases and 7 bases, there was a span of 18 bases. The CDR3 loop reads CSLRASHNEQYF. DNA for the CDR3: TGCAGCCTTCGGGCTAGCCATAATGAGCAGTACTTC.

The chain recombines TRBV20-1 with TRBJ2-7; 10 nucleotides match TRBD2. Germline V gene lookup returns CDR1 DFQATT and CDR2 SNEGSKA (reference sequence). J lost 2 bases, V lost 6 bases, and 13 bases had no gene match. The CDR3 has 16 amino acids. In DNA form, the CDR3 reads TGCAGTGCGCTCAGGGCTAGCGGGGGCATTACCTACGAGCAGTACTTC. It translates to CSALRASGGITYEQYF.

This chain connects TRBV29-1 to TRBJ2-7; no clear D gene. Germline values: CDR1 SQVTM, CDR2 ANQGSEA. This CDR3 has 13 amino acids. V was pared by 5 bases and J by 0 bases, with 11 bases between. The CDR3 region has the DNA TGCAGCGTTCGCGCCAGAAGCTCCTACGAGCAGTACTTC. Its protein product is CSVRARSSYEQYF.

The V gene is TRBV5-1, the J gene TRBJ2-7; D assignment may be TRBD1 or TRBD2 (5 bases each). CDR1 is SGHRS, CDR2 YFSETQ, per germline. The CDR3 covers 14 residues. V was clipped by 4 bases and J by 3 bases, with 14 bases between them. The CDR3: CASSVEAGSYEQYF. CDR3 bases: TGCGCCAGCAGCGTAGAGGCAGGGAGCTACGAGCAGTACTTC.